The entry below describes one TCR beta chain. Its antigen is not known. The table came from immunoSEQ multiplex PCR; TCRdb's copy has only in-frame clones and leaves some out. The sample includes around 990,000 clones, about 72% seen only once; the top ten take approximately 0.9%. Germline-derived CDR1 and CDR2 are SGHNT and YYREEE (reference sequence). Between the trimmed V and J ends, which lost 1 base and 5 bases, there was a span of 10 bases. This CDR3 has 14 amino acids. This sample is part of a study of shared clonotypes between healthy human individuals. Study findings and constraints: Lower generation probabilities were found for non-shared clonotypes than for those shared by all four donors.

The sample consisted of memory CD4+ T cells from PBMCs. Subset described: CD45RA-negative fraction. This clonotype originated in a man aged 18 to 30 in good health. Some clones in this sample may be carry-over from other donors' samples. The chain combines TRBV5-4 with TRBJ2-1; no reliable D call. The CDR3, as DNA: TGTGCCAGCAGCTTGCCGCAGTCCAACAATGAGCAGTTCTTC. It yields the protein CASSLPQSNNEQFF. Drawing the rest from reference TRBV5-4 and TRBJ2-1, the complete variable domain is ETGVTQSPTHLIKTRGQQVTLRCSSQSGHNTVSWYQQALGQGPQFIFQYYREEENGRGNFPPRFSGLQFPNYSSELNVNALELDDSALYLCASSLPQSNNEQFFGPGTRLTVL.